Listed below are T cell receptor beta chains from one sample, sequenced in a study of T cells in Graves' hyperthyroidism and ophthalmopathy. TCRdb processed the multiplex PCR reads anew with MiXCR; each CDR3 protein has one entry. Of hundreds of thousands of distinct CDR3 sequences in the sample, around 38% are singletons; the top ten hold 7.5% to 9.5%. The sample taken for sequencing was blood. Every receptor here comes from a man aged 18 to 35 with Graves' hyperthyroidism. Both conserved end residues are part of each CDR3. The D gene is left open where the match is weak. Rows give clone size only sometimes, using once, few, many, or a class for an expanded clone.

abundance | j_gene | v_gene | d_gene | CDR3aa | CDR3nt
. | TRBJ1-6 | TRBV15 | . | CATSSPGLRNSPLHF | TGTGCCACCAGCAGTCCGGGTCTCCGTAATTCACCCCTCCACTTT
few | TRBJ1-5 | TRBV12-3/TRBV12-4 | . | CASSFRAQGIWVQPQHF | TGTGCCAGCAGTTTCCGAGCTCAGGGAATCTGGGTTCAGCCCCAGCATTTT
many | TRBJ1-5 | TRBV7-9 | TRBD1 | CASSTGQGDDQPQHF | TGTGCCAGCAGCACGGGACAGGGCGACGATCAGCCCCAGCATTTT
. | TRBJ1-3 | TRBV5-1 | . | CASKQGLGNTIYF | TGCGCCAGCAAACAGGGCCTTGGAAACACCATATATTTT
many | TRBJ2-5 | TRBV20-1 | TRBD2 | CSASALAGAETQYF | TGCAGTGCTAGTGCACTAGCGGGAGCTGAGACCCAGTACTTC
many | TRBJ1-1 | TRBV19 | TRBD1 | CASSMAAQGKMAFF | TGTGCCAGTAGTATGGCGGCACAGGGGAAAATGGCTTTCTTT
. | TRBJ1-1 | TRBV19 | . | CASTRGDLNTEAFF | TGTGCCAGTACCCGGGGCGACCTGAACACTGAAGCTTTCTTT
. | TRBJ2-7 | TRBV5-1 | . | CASTNSYEQYF | TGTGCCAGCACTAACTCCTACGAGCAGTACTTC
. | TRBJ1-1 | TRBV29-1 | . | CSLAGTEAFF | TGCAGCTTGGCGGGGACTGAAGCTTTCTTT
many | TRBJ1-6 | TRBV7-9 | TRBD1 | CASSSGTVNSPLHF | TGTGCCAGCAGCTCCGGGACAGTTAATTCACCCCTCCACTTT